Sequencing of this T cell receptor (beta chain) was carried out in a study of cytotoxic CD8 clonotypes in ibrutinib-treated CLL. Study summary: Productive templates averaged about 250,000 per sample, and productive rearrangements 94,082.

The CDR3 loop spans 15 amino acids. Losses at the gene ends were 6 bases for V and 0 bases for J; bases not matched to a gene: 6. The V gene's germline CDR1 is MRHNA and CDR2 SNTAGT. General study findings and limits: Treatment left the uncommon public clonotypes either contracted or stable in frequency. Clonality was higher at ibrutinib response and returned toward baseline at progression.

Here immunoSEQ multiplex PCR was the method, and the copy in TCRdb shows in-frame clones only, minus some. Found here are around 130,000 clones, around 84% of them singletons; the top ten hold around 3.3%. TCR beta libraries used about 1.9 micrograms of DNA from cryopreserved PBMCs. On this clone: Its antigen is unidentified.

This sample comprised PBMCs, obtained after 24 months of ibrutinib treatment. This chain links TRBV6-4 with TRBJ1-1; 8 nucleotides align to TRBD1. This clonotype was sampled from a human donor with chronic lymphocytic leukemia. Here the CDR3 DNA reads TGTGCCAGCAGGGACAGGGTAGGGGTGAACACTGAAGCTTTCTTT. This encodes CASRDRVGVNTEAFF.